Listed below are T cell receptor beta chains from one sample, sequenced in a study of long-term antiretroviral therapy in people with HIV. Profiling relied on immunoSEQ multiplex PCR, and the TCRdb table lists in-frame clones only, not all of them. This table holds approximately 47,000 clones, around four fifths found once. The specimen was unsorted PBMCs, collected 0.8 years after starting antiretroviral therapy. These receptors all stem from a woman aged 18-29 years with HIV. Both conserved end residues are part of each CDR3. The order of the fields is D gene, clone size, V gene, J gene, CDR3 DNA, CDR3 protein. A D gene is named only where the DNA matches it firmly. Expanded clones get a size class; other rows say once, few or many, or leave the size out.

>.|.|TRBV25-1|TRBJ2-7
TGTGCCAGGGACCCGGGACATCATATACCCTACGAGCAGTACTTC
CARDPGHHIPYEQYF
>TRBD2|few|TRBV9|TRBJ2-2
TGTGCCAGCAGCGTGTTTACTAGCGGAGGGACCGGGGAGCTGTTTTTT
CASSVFTSGGTGELFF
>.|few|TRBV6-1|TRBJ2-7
TGTGCCAGCAGTGAAGTGATCTACGAGCAGTACTTC
CASSEVIYEQYF
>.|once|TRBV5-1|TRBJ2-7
TGCGCCAGCAGCCATGGCGCAGCGTCAGACTACGAGCAGTACTTC
CASSHGAASDYEQYF
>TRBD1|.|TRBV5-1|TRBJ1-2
TGCGCCAGCAGCTTGGGGACAGGGGGCCTGCGTGGCTACACCTTC
CASSLGTGGLRGYTF
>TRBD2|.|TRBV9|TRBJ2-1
TGTGCCAGCAGCGTAGGAACTAGCGGAATGGGTGAGCAGTTCTTC
CASSVGTSGMGEQFF
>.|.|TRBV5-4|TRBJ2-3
TGTGCCAGCAGCCCCGGGACCCCAAGCTCCGATACGCAGTATTTT
CASSPGTPSSDTQYF
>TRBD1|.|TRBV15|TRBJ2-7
TGTGCCACCAGCAGGGGACAGCCGCCTTTCGAGCAGTACTTC
CATSRGQPPFEQYF
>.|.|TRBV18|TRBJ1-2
TGTGCCAGCTCATCGGAGGGTACCCTTTATGGCTACACCTTC
CASSSEGTLYGYTF
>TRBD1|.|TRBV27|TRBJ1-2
TGTGCCAGCAGTTTGAGGACAGGGTTACCCTCTAACTATGGCTACACCTTC
CASSLRTGLPSNYGYTF
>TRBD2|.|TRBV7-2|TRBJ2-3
TGTGCCAGCAGCCCCATAGCGGGAGATTGGAGGACAGATACGCAGTATTTT
CASSPIAGDWRTDTQYF
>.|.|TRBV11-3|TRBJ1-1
TGTGCCAGCAGCGGCCCGGGCGCTGACACTGAAGCTTTCTTT
CASSGPGADTEAFF
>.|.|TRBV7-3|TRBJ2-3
TGTGCCAGCAGCTTAATTTCGTCCAGGCGCCCAGATACGCAGTATTTT
CASSLISSRRPDTQYF
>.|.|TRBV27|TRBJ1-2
TGTGCCAGCAGTTATCGGGGGTTTGGCTACACCTTC
CASSYRGFGYTF
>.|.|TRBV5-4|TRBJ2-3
TGTGCCACCAAAGCGGGACACAACACAGATACGCAGTATTTT
CATKAGHNTDTQYF
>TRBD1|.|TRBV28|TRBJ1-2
TGTGCCAGCAGTCCAACCGGGACAGGGGACGGCGGCTACACCTTC
CASSPTGTGDGGYTF
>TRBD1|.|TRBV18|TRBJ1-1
TGTGCCAGCTCGCCCGGGACAGCCATCGACACTGAAGCTTTCTTT
CASSPGTAIDTEAFF
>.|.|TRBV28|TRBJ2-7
TGTGCCAGCAGTGCATACGAGCAGTACTTC
CASSAYEQYF